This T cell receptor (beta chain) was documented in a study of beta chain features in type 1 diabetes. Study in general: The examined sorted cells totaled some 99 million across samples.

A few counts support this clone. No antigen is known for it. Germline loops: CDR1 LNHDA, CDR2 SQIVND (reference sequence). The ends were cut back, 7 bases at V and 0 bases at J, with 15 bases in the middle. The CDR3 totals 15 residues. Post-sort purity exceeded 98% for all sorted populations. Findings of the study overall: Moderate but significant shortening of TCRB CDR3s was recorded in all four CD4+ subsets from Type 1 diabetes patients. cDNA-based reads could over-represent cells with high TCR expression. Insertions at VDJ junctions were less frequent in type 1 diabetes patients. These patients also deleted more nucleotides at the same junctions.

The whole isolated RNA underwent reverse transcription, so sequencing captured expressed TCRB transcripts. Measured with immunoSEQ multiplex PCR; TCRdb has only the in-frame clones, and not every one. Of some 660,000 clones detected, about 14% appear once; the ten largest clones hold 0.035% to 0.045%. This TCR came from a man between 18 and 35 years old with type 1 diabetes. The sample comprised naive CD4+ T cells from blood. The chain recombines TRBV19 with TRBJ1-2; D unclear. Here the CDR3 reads CASTTAVWPNYGYTF. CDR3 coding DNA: TGTGCCAGTACCACAGCGGTTTGGCCTAACTATGGCTACACCTTC.